This T cell receptor (beta chain) was identified in a study of T cells in Graves' hyperthyroidism and ophthalmopathy. Authors of the study amplified TCR beta CDR3 regions from RNA transcripts. The HTBI set primed first-round TCR CDR3 RT-PCR. TCRdb re-called the multiplex PCR reads through MiXCR, storing one row per CDR3 protein. This repertoire shows hundreds of thousands of distinct CDR3 sequences, 46% found once; its top ten account for nearly 8.5%. This clonotype was seen repeatedly, ten times or more. Germline lookup yields CDR1 SGHVS and CDR2 FNYEAQ. The CDR3 is 16 amino acids. The V gene end was trimmed by 3 bases and the J gene end by 3 bases; junction bases not matched to a gene: 9.

The origin of this receptor is a young woman with Graves' hyperthyroidism. The sequencing input was peripheral blood or thyroid tissue (not recorded which). The chain links TRBV7-6 to TRBJ2-5; TRBD2 matches at 8 bases. The CDR3, as DNA: TGTGCCAGCAGCTTCGGGAGGGTTATCGGAAAAGAGACCCAGTACTTC. The encoded protein is CASSFGRVIGKETQYF.